These T cell receptor beta chains were read from a single sample in a study of T cells in Graves' hyperthyroidism and ophthalmopathy. TCRdb processed the multiplex PCR reads anew with MiXCR; each CDR3 protein has one entry. The data show around 300,000 distinct CDR3 sequences, about 15% seen once. The source material was blood. These receptors were obtained from a young woman with Graves' hyperthyroidism. Both conserved end residues are part of each CDR3. The order of the fields is D gene, clone size, J gene, V gene, CDR3 protein, CDR3 DNA. The D gene is left open where the match is weak. Size tells how often a clone was seen (once, few, many) or the class of an expanded clone, and some rows leave it out.

TRBD1 | many | TRBJ2-7 | TRBV28 | CASSSLDRPPPYEQYF | TGTGCCAGCAGTTCATTGGACAGGCCTCCCCCCTACGAGCAGTACTTC
NA | NA | TRBJ2-3 | TRBV24-1 | CATSGWGLTDTQYF | TGTGCCACCAGTGGCTGGGGTCTGACAGATACGCAGTATTTT
TRBD2 | many | TRBJ2-1 | TRBV6-1 | CASTKTGTSGNEQFF | TGTGCCAGCACCAAAACCGGGACTAGCGGTAATGAGCAGTTCTTC
NA | NA | TRBJ1-1 | TRBV11-1 | CASSLQRITEAFF | TGTGCCAGCAGCTTACAACGGATCACTGAAGCTTTCTTT
NA | many | TRBJ1-1 | TRBV6-1 | CASSEYGNTEAFF | TGTGCCAGCAGTGAATACGGGAACACTGAAGCTTTCTTT
NA | NA | TRBJ2-7 | TRBV6-2/TRBV6-3 | CASSYSPLLYEQYF | TGTGCCAGCAGTTACTCACCTTTACTCTACGAGCAGTACTTC
NA | NA | TRBJ1-1 | TRBV12-3/TRBV12-4 | CTSSLMKGLVAFF | TGTACCAGCAGTCTAATGAAGGGGCTGGTAGCTTTCTTT
NA | many | TRBJ1-4 | TRBV7-8 | CASSLGRARGYEKLFF | TGTGCCAGCAGCTTAGGCCGCGCGAGAGGGTACGAAAAACTGTTTTTT
NA | few | TRBJ1-1 | TRBV20-1 | CSASGTRGAFF | TGCAGTGCCAGCGGGACGCGGGGAGCTTTCTTT
NA | many | TRBJ1-4 | TRBV28 | CASQESDIMRKLFF | TGTGCCAGCCAGGAGTCAGACATAATGAGGAAACTGTTTTTT
NA | few | TRBJ1-5 | TRBV2 | CASSVASRNQPQHF | TGTGCCAGCAGTGTGGCCAGCCGCAATCAGCCCCAGCATTTT
TRBD2 | many | TRBJ2-2 | TRBV7-2 | CASSRPTSGSGELFF | TGTGCCAGCAGCCGCCCGACTAGCGGGAGCGGGGAGCTGTTTTTT
TRBD1 | few | TRBJ1-3 | TRBV11-1 | CASSLGTAGNTIYF | TGTGCCAGCAGCTTGGGGACAGCTGGAAACACCATATATTTT
NA | many | TRBJ2-5 | TRBV2 | CASSDQGWEETQYF | TGTGCCAGCAGTGACCAGGGATGGGAAGAGACCCAGTACTTC
NA | many | TRBJ2-6 | TRBV6-2/TRBV6-3 | CASSYGTGSVANVLTF | TGTGCCAGCAGTTACGGGACGGGAAGTGTGGCCAACGTCCTGACTTTC
TRBD1 | many | TRBJ1-1 | TRBV18 | CASSPGQGTEAFF | TGTGCCAGCTCACCGGGACAGGGGACTGAAGCTTTCTTT
NA | NA | TRBJ2-1 | TRBV10-3 | CAISEIVLSQRSYNEQFF | TGTGCCATCAGTGAGATAGTTTTGTCACAGCGGTCCTACAATGAGCAGTTCTTC
NA | NA | TRBJ2-3 | TRBV7-9 | CAGPPRGRGGDTQYF | TGTGCCGGCCCCCCCAGGGGCCGAGGGGGAGATACGCAGTATTTT
NA | few | TRBJ1-2 | TRBV9 | CASSDGRLNYGYTF | TGTGCCAGCAGCGACGGCAGACTTAACTATGGCTACACCTTC
TRBD1 | NA | TRBJ1-6 | TRBV27 | CASSSGQGLRALHF | TGTGCCAGCAGTTCGGGACAGGGACTGAGGGCCCTCCACTTT
NA | NA | TRBJ1-2 | TRBV7-2 | CASSLSGTNYGYTF | TGTGCCAGCAGCTTATCAGGGACTAACTATGGCTACACCTTC
NA | NA | TRBJ1-4 | TRBV30 | CAWNPGPNEKLFF | TGTGCCTGGAACCCGGGACCGAATGAAAAACTGTTTTTT
NA | many | TRBJ2-2 | TRBV29-1 | CSVDSREKDTGELFF | TGCAGCGTTGATTCGAGGGAGAAGGACACCGGGGAGCTGTTTTTT
NA | NA | TRBJ1-5 | TRBV28 | CASSSPGAGNQPQHF | TGTGCCAGCAGTTCACCAGGGGCTGGCAATCAGCCCCAGCATTTT
TRBD1 | NA | TRBJ2-7 | TRBV14 | CASSQVRGHEQYF | TGTGCCAGCAGCCAAGTCAGGGGGCACGAGCAGTACTTC
NA | many | TRBJ2-3 | TRBV12-3/TRBV12-4 | CASRRVAATDTQYF | TGTGCCAGCAGGAGGGTAGCGGCCACAGATACGCAGTATTTT
NA | many | TRBJ2-7 | TRBV2 | CASSELQAYEQYF | TGTGCCAGCAGTGAATTGCAAGCCTACGAGCAGTACTTC
NA | NA | TRBJ2-1 | TRBV20-1 | CSAETASNYNEQFF | TGCAGTGCTGAAACAGCGTCTAACTACAATGAGCAGTTCTTC
TRBD1 | many | TRBJ1-1 | TRBV6-1 | CASGRGQQNTEAFF | TGTGCCAGCGGGCGGGGACAGCAGAACACTGAAGCTTTCTTT
NA | NA | TRBJ2-3 | TRBV29-1 | CSVRREVAITDTQYF | TGCAGCGTGAGAAGAGAGGTAGCGATCACAGATACGCAGTATTTT
NA | NA | TRBJ2-6 | TRBV11-1 | CASSLSGFPELSGANVLTF | TGTGCCAGCAGCTTAAGCGGTTTCCCTGAGCTCTCTGGGGCCAACGTCCTGACTTTC
NA | NA | TRBJ2-3 | TRBV5-6 | CASSASIADTQYF | TGTGCCAGCAGCGCAAGTATCGCAGATACGCAGTATTTT
TRBD2 | NA | TRBJ2-5 | TRBV10-3 | CAIASRAGVIETQYF | TGTGCCATCGCAAGTCGAGCGGGAGTAATTGAGACCCAGTACTTC